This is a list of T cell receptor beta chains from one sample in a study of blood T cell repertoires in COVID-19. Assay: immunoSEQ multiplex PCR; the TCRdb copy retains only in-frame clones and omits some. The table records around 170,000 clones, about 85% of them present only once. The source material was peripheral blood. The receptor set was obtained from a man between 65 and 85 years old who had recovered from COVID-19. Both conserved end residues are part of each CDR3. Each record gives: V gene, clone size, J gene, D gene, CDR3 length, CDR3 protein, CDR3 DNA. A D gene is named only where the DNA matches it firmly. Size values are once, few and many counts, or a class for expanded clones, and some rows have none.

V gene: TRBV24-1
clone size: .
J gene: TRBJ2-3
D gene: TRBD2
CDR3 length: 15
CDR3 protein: CATSGLAGGLDTQYF
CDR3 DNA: TGTGCCACCAGTGGACTAGCGGGAGGTTTAGATACGCAGTATTTT

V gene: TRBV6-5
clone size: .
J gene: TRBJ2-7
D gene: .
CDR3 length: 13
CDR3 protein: CASSIGDSYEQYF
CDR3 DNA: TGTGCCAGCAGTATAGGGGACTCCTACGAGCAGTACTTC

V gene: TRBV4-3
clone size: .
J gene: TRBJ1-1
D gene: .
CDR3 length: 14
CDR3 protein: CASSQDSYEGGAFF
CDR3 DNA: TGCGCCAGCAGCCAAGATTCCTATGAGGGGGGGGCTTTCTTT

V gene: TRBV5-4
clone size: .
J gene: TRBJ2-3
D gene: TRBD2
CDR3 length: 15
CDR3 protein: CASSLRTSGTDTQYF
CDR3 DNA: TGTGCCAGCAGCTTGAGGACTAGCGGGACAGATACGCAGTATTTT

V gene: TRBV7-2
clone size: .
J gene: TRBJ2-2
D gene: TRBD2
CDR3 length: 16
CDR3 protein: CASSFSSGRVGGELFF
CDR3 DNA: TGTGCCAGCAGCTTCTCTAGCGGGAGAGTCGGCGGGGAGCTGTTTTTT

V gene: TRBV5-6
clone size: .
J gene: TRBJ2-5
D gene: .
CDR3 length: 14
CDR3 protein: CASSLPGADETQYF
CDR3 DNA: TGTGCCAGCAGCTTGCCTGGGGCTGATGAGACCCAGTACTTC

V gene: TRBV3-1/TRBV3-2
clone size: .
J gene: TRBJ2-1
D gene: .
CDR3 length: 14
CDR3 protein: CASSQSETYNEQFF
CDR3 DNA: TGTGCCAGCAGCCAAAGCGAGACGTACAATGAGCAGTTCTTC

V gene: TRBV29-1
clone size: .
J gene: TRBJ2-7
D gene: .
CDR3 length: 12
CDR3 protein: CSVGGVTYEQYF
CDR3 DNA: TGCAGCGTTGGGGGGGTCACCTACGAGCAGTACTTC

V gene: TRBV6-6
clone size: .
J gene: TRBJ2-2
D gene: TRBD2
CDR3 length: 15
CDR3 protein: CASSRLAEFTGELFF
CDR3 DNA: TGTGCCAGCAGTCGACTAGCGGAATTCACCGGGGAGCTGTTTTTT

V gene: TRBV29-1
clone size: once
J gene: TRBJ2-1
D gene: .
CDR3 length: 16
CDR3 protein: CSATRGGQSSYNEQFF
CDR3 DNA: TGCAGCGCCACAAGGGGGGGGCAAAGCTCCTACAATGAGCAGTTCTTC

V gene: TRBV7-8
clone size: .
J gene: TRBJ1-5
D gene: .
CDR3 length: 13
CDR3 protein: CASSADTVRPQHF
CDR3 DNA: TGTGCCAGCAGCGCAGACACCGTCCGGCCCCAGCATTTT

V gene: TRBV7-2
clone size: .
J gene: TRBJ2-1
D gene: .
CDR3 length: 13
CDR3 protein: CASRGGLNNEQFF
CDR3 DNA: TGTGCCAGCAGAGGCGGGCTGAACAATGAGCAGTTCTTC

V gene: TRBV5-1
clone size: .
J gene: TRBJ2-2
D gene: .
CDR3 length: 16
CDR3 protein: CASRTGQTSNTGELFF
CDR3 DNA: TGCGCCAGCAGAACAGGGCAGACTTCGAACACCGGGGAGCTGTTTTTT

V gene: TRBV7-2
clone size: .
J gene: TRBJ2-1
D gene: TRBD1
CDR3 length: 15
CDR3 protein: CASSVGTGGWNEQFF
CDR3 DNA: TGTGCCAGCAGCGTCGGGACAGGGGGCTGGAATGAGCAGTTCTTC

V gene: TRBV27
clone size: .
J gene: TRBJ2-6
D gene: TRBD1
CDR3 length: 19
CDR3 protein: CASSLGGNSGGYGANVLTF
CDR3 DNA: TGTGCCAGCAGTTTAGGTGGCAACTCAGGGGGTTACGGGGCCAACGTCCTGACTTTC

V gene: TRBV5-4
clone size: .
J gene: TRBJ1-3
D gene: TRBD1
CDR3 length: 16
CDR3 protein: CASSTRTGGAGNTIYF
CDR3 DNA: TGTGCCAGCAGCACCAGGACAGGGGGGGCTGGAAACACCATATATTTT

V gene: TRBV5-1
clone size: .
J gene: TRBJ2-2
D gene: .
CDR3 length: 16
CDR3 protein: CASSLVRDLGTGELFF
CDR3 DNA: TGCGCCAGCAGCTTGGTGCGGGACCTCGGCACCGGGGAGCTGTTTTTT

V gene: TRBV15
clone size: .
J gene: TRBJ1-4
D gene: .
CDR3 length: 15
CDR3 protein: CATRPRGGRNEKLFF
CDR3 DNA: TGTGCCACCAGACCTAGGGGGGGGAGGAATGAAAAACTGTTTTTT

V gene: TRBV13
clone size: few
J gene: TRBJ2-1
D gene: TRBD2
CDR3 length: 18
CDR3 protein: CASSSGLASSASYNEQFF
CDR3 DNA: TGTGCCAGCAGCTCAGGACTAGCTTCCTCAGCGTCCTACAATGAGCAGTTCTTC

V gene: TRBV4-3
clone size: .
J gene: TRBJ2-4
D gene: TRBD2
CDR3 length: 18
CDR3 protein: CASSPQTSGTRGKNIQYF
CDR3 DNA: TGCGCCAGCAGCCCTCAGACTAGCGGCACTAGGGGGAAAAACATTCAGTACTTC

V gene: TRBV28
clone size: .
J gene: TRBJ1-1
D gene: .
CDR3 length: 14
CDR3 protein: CASRNQGGNTEAFF
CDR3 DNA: TGTGCCAGCAGAAACCAGGGAGGGAACACTGAAGCTTTCTTT

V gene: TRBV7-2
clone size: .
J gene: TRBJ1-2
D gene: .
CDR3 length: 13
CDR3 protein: CASSPRGRGGYTF
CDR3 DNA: TGTGCCAGCAGCCCACGGGGGAGGGGCGGCTACACCTTC

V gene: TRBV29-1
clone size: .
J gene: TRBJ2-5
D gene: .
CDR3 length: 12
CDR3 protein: CSGGGRVETQYF
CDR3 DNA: TGCAGCGGAGGCGGCAGGGTCGAGACCCAGTACTTC

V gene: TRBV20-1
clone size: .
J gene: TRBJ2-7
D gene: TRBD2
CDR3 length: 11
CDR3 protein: CSARGDHEQYF
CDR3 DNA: TGCAGTGCGCGGGGGGACCACGAGCAGTACTTC

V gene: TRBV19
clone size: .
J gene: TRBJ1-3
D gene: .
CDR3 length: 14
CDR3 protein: CASSSGYSGNTIYF
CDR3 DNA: TGTGCCAGTAGTTCAGGGTACTCTGGAAACACCATATATTTT

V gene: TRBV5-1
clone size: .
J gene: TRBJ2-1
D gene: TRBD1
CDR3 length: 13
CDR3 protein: CASSLQGDNEQFF
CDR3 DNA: TGCGCCAGCAGCTTACAGGGGGACAATGAGCAGTTCTTC

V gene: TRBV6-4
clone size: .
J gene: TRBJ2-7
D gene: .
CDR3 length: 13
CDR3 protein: CASSDSPLGEQYF
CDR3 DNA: TGTGCCAGCAGTGACTCGCCCCTAGGCGAGCAGTACTTC

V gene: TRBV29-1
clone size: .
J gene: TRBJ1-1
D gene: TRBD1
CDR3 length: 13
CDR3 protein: CSVRQGRNTEAFF
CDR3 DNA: TGCAGCGTGAGACAGGGCCGGAACACTGAAGCTTTCTTT

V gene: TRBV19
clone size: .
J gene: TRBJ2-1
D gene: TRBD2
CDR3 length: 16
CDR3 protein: CASSIGGVSGRGEQFF
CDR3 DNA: TGTGCCAGTAGTATAGGGGGTGTTAGCGGGAGGGGTGAGCAGTTCTTC

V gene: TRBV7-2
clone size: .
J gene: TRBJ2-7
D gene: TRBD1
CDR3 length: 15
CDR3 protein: CASSLGTGGTYEQYF
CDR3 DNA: TGTGCCAGCAGCCTCGGGACAGGGGGCACATACGAGCAGTACTTC

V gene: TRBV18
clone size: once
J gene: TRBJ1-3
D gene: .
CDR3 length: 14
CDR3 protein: CASSQGTSGNTIYF
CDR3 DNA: TGTGCCAGCTCCCAGGGGACATCTGGAAACACCATATATTTT

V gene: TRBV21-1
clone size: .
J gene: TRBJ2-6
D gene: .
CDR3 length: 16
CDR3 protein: CASSRDGGSGANVLTF
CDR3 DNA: TGTGCCAGCAGCCGAGACGGGGGGTCTGGGGCCAACGTCCTGACTTTC

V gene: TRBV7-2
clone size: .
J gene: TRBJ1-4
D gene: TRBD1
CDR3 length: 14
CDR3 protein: CASSSDRGSEKLFF
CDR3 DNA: TGTGCCAGCAGCTCGGACAGGGGCTCTGAAAAACTGTTTTTT

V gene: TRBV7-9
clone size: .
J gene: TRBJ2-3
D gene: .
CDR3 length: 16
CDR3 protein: CASSLPTGTSTDTQYF
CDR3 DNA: TGTGCCAGCAGCTTACCGACCGGGACTAGCACAGATACGCAGTATTTT